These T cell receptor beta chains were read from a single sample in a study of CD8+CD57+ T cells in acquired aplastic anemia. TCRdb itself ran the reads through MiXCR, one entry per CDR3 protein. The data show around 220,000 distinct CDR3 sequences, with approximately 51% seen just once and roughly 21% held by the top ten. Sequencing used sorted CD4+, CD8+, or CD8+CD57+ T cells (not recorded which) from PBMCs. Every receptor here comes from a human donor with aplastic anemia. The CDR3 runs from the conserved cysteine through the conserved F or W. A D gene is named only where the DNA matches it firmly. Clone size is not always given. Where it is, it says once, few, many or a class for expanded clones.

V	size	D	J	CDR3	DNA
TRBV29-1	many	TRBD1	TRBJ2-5	CSVVIGTAQETQYF	TGCAGCGTTGTAATCGGGACAGCCCAAGAGACCCAGTACTTC
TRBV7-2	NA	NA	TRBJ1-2	CASSLTPRVGRDGYTF	TGTGCCAGCAGCTTAACCCCGCGAGTAGGGCGCGATGGCTACACCTTC
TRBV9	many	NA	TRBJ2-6	CASSVGPHSSGANVLTF	TGTGCCAGCAGCGTAGGGCCCCACAGTTCTGGGGCCAACGTCCTGACTTTC
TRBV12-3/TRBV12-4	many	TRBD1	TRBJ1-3	CASSLGTVGNTIYF	TGTGCCAGCAGTTTGGGGACAGTTGGAAACACCATATATTTT
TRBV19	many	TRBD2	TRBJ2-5	CASSPGRGETVQETQYF	TGTGCCAGTAGTCCCGGGAGGGGAGAGACGGTCCAAGAGACCCAGTACTTC
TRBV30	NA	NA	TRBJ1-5	CALSRGRGNQPQHF	TGTGCTCTCAGTAGGGGTAGGGGCAATCAGCCCCAGCATTTT
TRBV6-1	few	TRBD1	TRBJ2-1	CASSVTGTGILGEQFF	TGTGCCAGCAGTGTCACCGGGACAGGGATTTTAGGTGAGCAGTTCTTC
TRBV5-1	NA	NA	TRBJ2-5	CASSTGRMRQETQYF	TGCGCCAGCAGCACAGGAAGGATGAGGCAAGAGACCCAGTACTTC
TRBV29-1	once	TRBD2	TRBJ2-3	CSVLGLAGFDTDTQYF	TGCAGCGTTCTTGGACTAGCGGGATTCGACACAGATACGCAGTATTTT
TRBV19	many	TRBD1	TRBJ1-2	CASSPSGDRGHGYTF	TGTGCCAGTAGCCCCTCCGGGGACAGGGGCCATGGCTACACCTTC
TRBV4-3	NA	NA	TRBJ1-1	CASSQDIGYTEAFF	TGCGCCAGCAGCCAAGATATAGGGTACACTGAAGCTTTCTTT
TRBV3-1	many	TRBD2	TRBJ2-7	CASSPRLAPTYEQYF	TGTGCCAGCAGCCCGCGACTAGCGCCTACTTACGAGCAGTACTTC
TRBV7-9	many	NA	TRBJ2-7	CASSFDGRPEQYF	TGTGCCAGCAGCTTCGATGGGAGACCCGAGCAGTACTTC
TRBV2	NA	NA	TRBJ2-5	CASSDWLAQETQYF	TGTGCCAGCAGTGATTGGCTAGCTCAAGAGACCCAGTACTTC
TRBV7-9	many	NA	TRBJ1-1	CASSGRQLSNTEAFF	TGTGCCAGCAGCGGTCGACAGCTTTCGAACACTGAAGCTTTCTTT
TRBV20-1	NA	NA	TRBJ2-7	CSASPGRSYEQYF	TGCAGTGCTAGTCCGGGGAGATCCTACGAGCAGTACTTC
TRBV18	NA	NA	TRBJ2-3	CASSLGHSTDTQYF	TGTGCCAGCTCACTGGGACACAGCACAGATACGCAGTATTTT
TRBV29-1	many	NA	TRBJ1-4	CSVEVVGQGETNEKLFF	TGCAGCGTGGAAGTTGTTGGTCAAGGAGAAACTAATGAAAAACTGTTTTTT
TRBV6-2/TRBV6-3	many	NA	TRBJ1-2	CAIYAEFGYTF	TGTGCCATCTATGCGGAGTTCGGCTACACCTTC
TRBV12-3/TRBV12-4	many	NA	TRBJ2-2	CASRRGPRELFF	TGTGCCAGCAGACGCGGACCTCGGGAGCTGTTTTTT
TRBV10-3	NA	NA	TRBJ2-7	CAISESSGSNEQYF	TGTGCCATCAGTGAGTCCTCAGGGTCGAACGAGCAGTACTTC
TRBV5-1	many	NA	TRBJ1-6	CASSLARQGGDNSPLHF	TGCGCCAGCAGCTTGGCCAGGCAAGGGGGAGATAATTCACCCCTCCACTTT
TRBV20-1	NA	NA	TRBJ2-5	CSATTVGGRFQETQYF	TGCAGTGCCACCACGGTGGGGGGCAGATTCCAAGAGACCCAGTACTTC